This TCR beta chain was sequenced in a study of naive and memory T cell subsets. Broader study findings: No ground truth validated the naive and memory repertoire findings.

This clonotype counts as medium-sized. What it recognizes is unknown. After CD4 positive bead selection, the CD4-negative fraction gave CD8 T cells. Four subsets defined by CD45RA and CD27 were sorted after CD3, CD4, CD8 and live/dead staining. EMRA cells were CD45RA+CD27-, and effector memory cells CD45RA-CD27-. Both TRBC1 and TRBC2 were covered by a beta constant-region primer of two equimolar oligonucleotides. Four rounds of PCR amplified the ligated cDNA using nested alpha and beta constant-region primers plus SP2. TCRdb called the UMI-ligation and nested PCR reads again in MiXCR, with one record for every CDR3 protein. The table shows fewer than 4,500 distinct CDR3 sequences, with around 5.5% occurring only once. Trimming cost V 5 bases and J 0 bases; bases outside gene matches: 8. Germline CDR1 reads PRHDT; CDR2 reads FYEKMQ (reference sequence). The CDR3 spans 16 residues.

What was sequenced was effector memory CD8+ T cells from blood. Described subset: effector memory, CD45RA- CD27-. The rearrangement joins TRBV13 to TRBJ2-7; 9 nucleotides align to TRBD1. The TCR was taken from a human donor in good health. CDR3 sequence (DNA): TGTGCCAGCAGCGGGGGACAGGGAGGAATCTCCTACGAGCAGTACTTC. This codes for CASSGGQGGISYEQYF.